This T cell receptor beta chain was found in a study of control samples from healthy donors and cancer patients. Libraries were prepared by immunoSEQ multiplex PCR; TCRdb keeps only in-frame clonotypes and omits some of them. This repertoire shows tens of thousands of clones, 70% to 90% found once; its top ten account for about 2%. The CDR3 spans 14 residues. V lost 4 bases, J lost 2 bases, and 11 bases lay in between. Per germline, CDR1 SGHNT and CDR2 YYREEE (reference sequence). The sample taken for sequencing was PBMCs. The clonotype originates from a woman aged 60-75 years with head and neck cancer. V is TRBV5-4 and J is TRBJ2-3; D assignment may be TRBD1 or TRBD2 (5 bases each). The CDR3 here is CASSPGRATDTQYF. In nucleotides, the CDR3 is TGTGCCAGCAGCCCGGGGCGCGCCACAGATACGCAGTATTTT.